The 30 T cell receptor beta chains given below trace back to one sample, sequenced in a study of cytomegalovirus exposure and HLA in healthy donors. The PCR ran on 60 Vbeta and 13 Jbeta primers. Using immunoSEQ multiplex PCR, the repertoire was profiled, and TCRdb retains in-frame clones only, with some absent. This sample has tens of thousands of clones; 78% occur once, and the top ten carry approximately 1.6%. Sequenced material: PBMCs. These receptor sequences come from a man between 40 and 49 years old in good health and CMV-seronegative.

This sequence joins TRBV7-9 and TRBJ2-1; D gene unclear. CDR1 is SEHNR and CDR2 is FQNEAQ in the germline V gene (reference sequence). The CDR3 has 14 residues. Trimming cost V 5 bases and J 7 bases, with 15 bases left between them. Here the CDR3 DNA reads TGTGCCAGCAGCCTGACATGGGTGACAAATGAGCAGTTCTTC. This translates into CASSLTWVTNEQFF.

The genes are TRBV6-5 and TRBJ2-7, with a weak D call TRBD2 (5 bases). Germline assignment: CDR1 MNHEY and CDR2 SVGAGI. CDR3 length: 16 residues. V shed 0 bases and J shed 0 bases, with 12 bases lying between them. The CDR3: CASSYSWRTSSYEQYF. CDR3 DNA: TGTGCCAGCAGTTACTCGTGGCGTACTAGCTCCTACGAGCAGTACTTC.

This clone was detected a few times. The chain combines TRBV19 with TRBJ2-2; 12 positions agree with TRBD1. The CDR3 spans 16 residues. Per the germline V gene, CDR1 is LNHDA and CDR2 is SQIVND (reference sequence). Trimming took 6 bases from V and 7 from J; bases not matched to a gene: 9. CDR3 in amino acids: CASRRGQGAGVGELFF. Written as DNA, the CDR3 is TGTGCCAGTAGGAGGGGACAGGGGGCTGGTGTCGGGGAGCTGTTTTTT.

V gene TRBV7-2 combines with J gene TRBJ2-6; 10 nucleotides match TRBD1. The CDR3 totals 21 residues. J lost 3 bases, V lost 0 bases, and 14 bases had no gene match. Germline V gene sequence: CDR1 SGHTA, CDR2 FQGNSA. In nucleotides, the CDR3 is TGTGCCAGCAGCTTAGCCATAGACAGGGGGCGATGGTCGGATGGGGCCAACGTCCTGACTTTC. This sequence encodes CASSLAIDRGRWSDGANVLTF.

This chain uses TRBV9 with TRBJ2-1; 8 bases fit TRBD1. The V segment lost 10 bases and the J segment 0 bases; nucleotides outside the gene matches: 3. Germline loops: CDR1 SGDLS, CDR2 YYNGEE. This CDR3 region has 13 residues. The CDR3 DNA follows: TGTGCCCGAGACAGGGGCTCCTACAATGAGCAGTTCTTC. It encodes CARDRGSYNEQFF.

V and J are TRBV7-2 and TRBJ2-1, with D possibly matching TRBD2 (5 bases). The CDR3 spans 15 residues. Germline values: CDR1 SGHTA, CDR2 FQGNSA. With 5 bases removed from V and 1 base from J, the gap between germline ends came to 12 bases. The DNA for the CDR3 is TGTGCCAGCAGCCCCGGACTGGATTCCTACAATGAGCAGTTCTTC. Its translation: CASSPGLDSYNEQFF.

The V gene is TRBV4-1, the J gene TRBJ1-5; maybe TRBD1 (5 bases). V was trimmed by 0 bases and J by 3 bases, leaving 9 bases between them. The CDR3 covers 15 residues. Germline loops: CDR1 MGHRA, CDR2 YSYEKL. The CDR3 loop reads CASSQEWGVNQPQHF. For the CDR3, the DNA is TGCGCCAGCAGCCAAGAATGGGGGGTCAATCAGCCCCAGCATTTT.

The chain is built from TRBV28 and TRBJ1-2; D not certain. Trimming stripped 3 bases from V and 5 bases from J, with 10 bases between. Germline loops: CDR1 MDHEN, CDR2 SYDVKM. The CDR3 sequence is 13 residues long. The CDR3 DNA follows: TGTGCCAGCAGTTTTGGGCAGATTTATGGCTACACCTTC. This codes for CASSFGQIYGYTF.

V is TRBV19 and J is TRBJ2-7; tentative D call: TRBD1 (6 bases). V was pared by 8 bases and J by 3 bases, with 14 bases between. The germline CDR1 and CDR2 sequences are LNHDA and SQIVND (reference sequence). The CDR3 is 13 residues long. The CDR3 reads CASGWGLYYEQYF. CDR3 nucleotide sequence: TGTGCCAGTGGTTGGGGGCTCTACTACGAGCAGTACTTC.

The CDR3 sequence is CASSIDVRAGSVGRGQPQHF. The CDR3 DNA follows: TGTGCCAGTAGTATAGATGTACGGGCAGGATCCGTAGGAAGGGGTCAGCCCCAGCATTTT. The V gene is TRBV19, the J gene TRBJ1-5; perhaps TRBD1 as D (5 bases). The CDR3 consists of 20 residues. The germline CDR1 and CDR2 sequences are LNHDA and SQIVND (reference sequence). The V gene lost 0 bases and the J gene lost 6 bases, with 27 bases spanning the gap.

The chain uses TRBV6-1 and TRBJ1-2, with TRBD1 matching over 9 bases. The CDR3 is 14 residues long. Germline CDR1 reads MNHNS; CDR2 reads SASEGT. V lost 3 bases, J lost 4 bases, and 3 bases stayed unmatched. The CDR3 DNA reads as TGTGCCAGCAGTGACGGGACAGGGCTCTATGGCTACACCTTC. Translated, it gives CASSDGTGLYGYTF.

The CDR3 nucleotides are TGCGCCAGCAGCCTCCGGTTGGTAGCGGGAGGTGTCAATGAGCAGTTCTTC. Translating it yields CASSLRLVAGGVNEQFF. The V call is TRBV5-1, the J call TRBJ2-1; 10 bases are a match to TRBD2. CDR3 length equals 17 residues. CDR1 and CDR2 (germline): SGHRS, YFSETQ. J lost 6 bases, V lost 4 bases, and 13 bases had no gene match.

This chain uses TRBV9 with TRBJ1-6; 8 nucleotides agree with TRBD1. The CDR3 spans 15 residues. Germline loops: CDR1 SGDLS, CDR2 YYNGEE. Trimming cost V 4 bases and J 6 bases; bases outside gene matches: 6. This CDR3 is CASSQGAQGNSPLHF. CDR3 bases: TGTGCCAGCAGCCAGGGGGCTCAGGGTAATTCACCCCTCCACTTT.

The chain is built from TRBV25-1 and TRBJ1-2; 10 bases map to TRBD1. J lost 8 bases, V lost 5 bases, and 11 bases had no gene match. Germline values: CDR1 MGHDK, CDR2 SYGVNS. The CDR3 is made up of 15 amino acids. CDR3 residues: CASSLGTGDVGGYTF. CDR3 bases: TGTGCCAGCAGTCTAGGGACAGGGGATGTAGGGGGCTACACCTTC.

The chain uses TRBV6-5 and TRBJ2-1, with TRBD1 matching over 9 bases. V trimming: 6 bases; J trimming: 5 bases; junction bases outside the gene matches: 8. Germline V gives CDR1 MNHEY, CDR2 SVGAGI. The CDR3 contains 15 residues. Written as DNA, the CDR3 is TGTGCCAGCAGAGCCCCCGGACAGGGGAACAATGAGCAGTTCTTC. Residues: CASRAPGQGNNEQFF.

The rearrangement links TRBV18 to TRBJ1-4, with unresolved D. CDR1 and CDR2 (germline): KGHSH, LQKENI. The CDR3 totals 14 residues. Trimming removed 6 bases from V and 5 bases from J, with 13 bases in between. CDR3 nucleotide sequence: TGTGCCAGCTCGTCAGCAGGACTGAATGAAAAACTGTTTTTT. It specifies CASSSAGLNEKLFF. Using reference TRBV18 and TRBJ1-4 for the parts outside the CDR3, the full variable domain is NAGVMQNPRHLVRRRGQEARLRCSPMKGHSHVYWYRQLPEEGLKFMVYLQKENIIDESGMPKERFSAEFPKEGPSILRIQQVVRGDSAAYFCASSSAGLNEKLFFGSGTQLSVL.

V is TRBV18 and J is TRBJ2-1; possibly TRBD2 for D (6 bases). V was pared by 3 bases and J by 10 bases, with 19 bases between. CDR3 length: 15 amino acids. Germline values: CDR1 KGHSH, CDR2 LQKENI. The CDR3 spells CASSPRNGETREQFF. Here the CDR3 DNA reads TGTGCCAGCTCACCGAGGAACGGAGAGACTAGGGAGCAGTTCTTC.

The chain couples TRBV9 to TRBJ2-3; 7 nucleotides match TRBD2. V was clipped by 4 bases and J by 6 bases; unmatched bases: 11. The CDR3 is 15 residues long. Per germline, CDR1 SGDLS and CDR2 YYNGEE. The CDR3 DNA reads TGTGCCAGCAGCACCGGGACTACGGCTCCCGATACGCAGTATTTT. Protein: CASSTGTTAPDTQYF.

This clone was seen more than once but under ten times. The genes are TRBV10-3 and TRBJ2-2; 8 bases align to TRBD1. The CDR3 is 14 amino acids. With 2 bases clipped from V and 5 bases from J, the junction kept 1 base outside the gene matches. In germline, CDR1 is ENHRY, CDR2 SYGVKD. As DNA, the CDR3 is TGTGCCATCAGTGAGAGGACAGGGACCGGGGAGCTGTTTTTT. It translates to CAISERTGTGELFF.

This clone was seen just once. The chain links TRBV11-1 to TRBJ2-1; TRBD2 aligns across 10 bases. Losses at the gene ends were 5 bases for V and 10 bases for J; bases not matched to a gene: 14. The CDR3 contains 16 residues. Germline loops: CDR1 SGHAT, CDR2 FQDESV (reference sequence). CDR3 DNA sequence: TGTGCCAGCAGCCCCCGGGGAGCGGGAGGGTCCCGGGAGCAGTTCTTC. Amino acids: CASSPRGAGGSREQFF.

The CDR3 region is CASTRTSGSYEQYF. The CDR3 DNA sequence: TGTGCCAGCACTCGGACTAGCGGATCCTACGAGCAGTACTTC. The chain recombines TRBV6-6 with TRBJ2-7; TRBD2 matches at 10 bases. The CDR3 runs to 14 residues. Germline V gives CDR1 MNHNY, CDR2 SVGAGI (reference sequence). V was pared by 7 bases and J by 1 base, with 4 bases of the junction left unmatched.

The V and J genes are TRBV11-2 and TRBJ2-7, with D unclear. The ends were cut back, 2 bases at V and 1 base at J, with 9 bases in the middle. This CDR3 has 14 amino acids. Germline CDR1 is SGHAT and CDR2 is FQNNGV. CDR3 DNA sequence: TGTGCCAGCAGCTTAAACCTCCGGTCCTACGAGCAGTACTTC. Translation: CASSLNLRSYEQYF.

CDR3 sequence reads: CASSEASKSYITGSTEAFF. For the CDR3, the DNA is TGTGCCAGCAGTGAAGCGTCCAAGAGTTATATTACAGGTTCCACTGAAGCTTTCTTT. The chain joins TRBV6-1 to TRBJ1-1; weak D call: TRBD1 (5 bases). Trimming shortened V by 0 bases and J by 4 bases, and 24 bases separated the two germline ends. Looked up from germline, CDR1 is MNHNS and CDR2 is SASEGT. This CDR3 contains 19 residues.

The table lists this clone with a count of one. This chain links TRBV6-1 with TRBJ2-3, with D tentatively TRBD2 (5 bases). Trimming pared 2 bases from V and 1 base from J, leaving 10 bases between. The CDR3 length is 15 residues. Germline CDR1 MNHNS, CDR2 SASEGT. The CDR3 spells CASSETLAGTDTQYF. CDR3 nucleotide sequence: TGTGCCAGCAGTGAAACGCTAGCAGGCACAGATACGCAGTATTTT.

The chain links TRBV6-1 to TRBJ1-1; no clear D gene. Trimming removed 4 bases at V and 5 bases at J, with 14 bases between. Germline-derived CDR1 and CDR2 are MNHNS and SASEGT. The CDR3 sequence is 14 residues long. CDR3 sequence: CASSVRGKGTEAFF. The DNA for the CDR3 is TGTGCCAGCAGTGTCCGGGGTAAAGGAACTGAAGCTTTCTTT.

The chain has TRBV4-1 and TRBJ2-3; D possibly corresponds to TRBD1 (6 bases). Germline CDR1 is MGHRA and CDR2 is YSYEKL. CDR3 length: 18 residues. V gave up 0 bases and J gave up 0 bases, with 16 bases separating them. CDR3 residues: CASSQDRGTRISTDTQYF. The CDR3 nucleotides read TGCGCCAGCAGCCAAGATAGGGGGACCCGAATTAGCACAGATACGCAGTATTTT.

The rearrangement uses TRBV28 and TRBJ1-2; 8 bases fit TRBD1. J was trimmed by 8 bases and V by 5 bases; bases with no gene match: 10. Germline V CDR1 and CDR2: MDHEN, SYDVKM. CDR3 size: 14 residues. The CDR3 DNA is TGTGCCAGCAGTCTAACAGGGGGACGGGGCGGCTACACCTTC. Translating gives CASSLTGGRGGYTF.

This sequence joins TRBV30 and TRBJ1-5, with D perhaps matching TRBD1 (5 bases). The CDR3 has 13 residues. V lost 1 base to trimming and J lost 4 bases, with 8 bases between them. Germline assignment: CDR1 GTSNPN and CDR2 SVGIG (reference sequence). CDR3 region: CAWSGQMNQPQHF. CDR3 DNA: TGTGCCTGGAGTGGACAGATGAATCAGCCCCAGCATTTT.

The chain combines TRBV5-1 with TRBJ1-5, with 8 bases that match TRBD1. The CDR3 sequence is 17 residues long. Germline trimming cut 7 bases from V and 2 bases from J; bases unmatched to any gene: 14. CDR1 and CDR2 (germline): SGHRS, YFSETQ. Written as DNA, the CDR3 is TGCGCCAGCCAATGGCCGGACAGGGACGTGGGCAATCAGCCCCAGCATTTT. Translation gives CASQWPDRDVGNQPQHF.

The V gene is TRBV6-5, the J gene TRBJ2-2; TRBD2 matches 14 bases. The length of the CDR3 is 15 residues. The junction had 3 bases not matched to a gene; V was cut back by 8 bases and J by 4 bases. CDR1 MNHEY and CDR2 SVGAGI come from the germline V gene. The CDR3 here is CASQTSGRGTGELFF. The CDR3, as DNA: TGTGCCAGCCAGACTAGCGGGAGGGGCACCGGGGAGCTGTTTTTT.